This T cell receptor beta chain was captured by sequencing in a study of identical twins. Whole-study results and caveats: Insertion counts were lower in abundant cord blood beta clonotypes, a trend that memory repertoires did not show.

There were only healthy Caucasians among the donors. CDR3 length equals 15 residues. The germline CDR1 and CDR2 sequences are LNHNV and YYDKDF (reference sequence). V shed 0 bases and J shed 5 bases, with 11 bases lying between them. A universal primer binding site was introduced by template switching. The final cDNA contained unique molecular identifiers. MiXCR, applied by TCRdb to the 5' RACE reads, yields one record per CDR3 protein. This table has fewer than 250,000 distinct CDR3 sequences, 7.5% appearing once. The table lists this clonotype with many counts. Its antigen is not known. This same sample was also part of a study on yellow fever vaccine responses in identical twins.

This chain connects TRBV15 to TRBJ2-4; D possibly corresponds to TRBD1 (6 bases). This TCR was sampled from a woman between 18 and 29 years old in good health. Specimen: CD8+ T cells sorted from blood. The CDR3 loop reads CATSRDDRLQNIQYF. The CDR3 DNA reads TGTGCCACCAGCAGAGATGACAGGTTACAAAACATTCAGTACTTC.